The rows below give T cell receptor beta chains drawn from one sample of a study of blood T cell repertoires in COVID-19. TCRdb's copy holds only in-frame clones and misses some; the assay was immunoSEQ multiplex PCR. The table records hundreds of thousands of clones, approximately 88% of them present only once. The source material was PBMCs or T cells enriched from blood (not recorded which). These TCRs come from a woman in her 40s who had recovered from COVID-19. The CDR3 runs from the conserved cysteine through the conserved F or W. A D gene is named only where the DNA matches it firmly. Clone size, where shown, is once, few, many, or a class for clones that have expanded.

>TRBD2|TRBJ2-7|.|TRBV7-9
TGTGCCAGCAGCTTAGTGTTAGCGGGAGGCTCCTACGAGCAGTACTTC
CASSLVLAGGSYEQYF
>.|TRBJ1-5|.|TRBV7-8
TGTGCCAGCAGCTTCCAGGGATATAGCAATCAGCCCCAGCATTTT
CASSFQGYSNQPQHF
>.|TRBJ2-7|.|TRBV20-1
TGCAGTGCTAGTTTCTCAGGGTACCTCTACGAGCAGTACTTC
CSASFSGYLYEQYF
>.|TRBJ1-1|.|TRBV19
TGTGCCAGTAGTATAGAATTCCGGACTGTCGAAGCTTTCTTT
CASSIEFRTVEAFF
>TRBD1|TRBJ1-5|.|TRBV30
TGTGCCTGGAGTAGGGGACAGGGACGACAGCCCCAGCATTTT
CAWSRGQGRQPQHF
>.|TRBJ1-5|.|TRBV10-1
TGCGCCAGCAGTGAAACAGACCTTAGCAATCAGCCCCAGCATTTT
CASSETDLSNQPQHF
>.|TRBJ1-3|.|TRBV30
TGTGCCTGGAAGAGGCGCGACAGCTCTGGAAACACCATATATTTT
CAWKRRDSSGNTIYF
>.|TRBJ2-3|.|TRBV7-2
TGTGCCAGCAGCTTAGGAAAATTGGAGGCAGATACGCAGTATTTT
CASSLGKLEADTQYF
>TRBD1|TRBJ1-5|.|TRBV4-1
TGCGCCAGCAGCCAAGTCACAGGGGGCAGCAATCAGCCCCAGCATTTT
CASSQVTGGSNQPQHF
>.|TRBJ1-1|.|TRBV2
TGTGCCAGCAGAGGGACACTGAACACTGAAGCTTTCTTT
CASRGTLNTEAFF
>TRBD2|TRBJ2-1|.|TRBV30
TGTGCCTGGAGGACCCACTTAGCGGGGATCTACAATGAGCAGTTCTTC
CAWRTHLAGIYNEQFF
>TRBD1|TRBJ2-7|few|TRBV6-2/TRBV6-3
TGTGCCAGCAGTTACGAGGGGGCGACCTACGAGCAGTACTTC
CASSYEGATYEQYF
>.|TRBJ1-1|.|TRBV9
TGTGCCAGCAGCGTAGCTACAGGGTTGAACACTGAAGCTTTCTTT
CASSVATGLNTEAFF
>.|TRBJ1-6|few|TRBV2
TGTGCCAGCAGACTGACACCGAATTCACCCCTCCACTTT
CASRLTPNSPLHF
>.|TRBJ2-5|.|TRBV18
TGTGCCAGCACCCAATCCCCGGGACAAATAGGGACCCAGTACTTC
CASTQSPGQIGTQYF
>TRBD1|TRBJ1-4|.|TRBV27
TGTGCCAGCCAGGGACAGGGGGCGGGGGAAAAACTGTTTTTT
CASQGQGAGEKLFF
>TRBD2|TRBJ2-1|.|TRBV16
TGTGCCAGCAGCCAAACTAGCGGGCTTGGGGACAATGAGCAGTTCTTC
CASSQTSGLGDNEQFF
>TRBD2|TRBJ2-1|.|TRBV4-1
TGCGCCAGCAGCCAAGATTACCCTACTAGCGGGCCAATTTACAATGAGCAGTTCTTC
CASSQDYPTSGPIYNEQFF
>TRBD1|TRBJ2-7|.|TRBV5-1
TGCGCCAGCAGCTTGGACACAGGGGCCTACGAGCAGTACTTC
CASSLDTGAYEQYF
>.|TRBJ2-3|.|TRBV7-9
TGTGCCAGCAGCTTAGTCCAGGGTCGTGAAGATACGCAGTATTTT
CASSLVQGREDTQYF
>.|TRBJ2-7|.|TRBV9
TGTGCCAGCAGCGTAGATGCCCTTACTTACGAGCAGTACTTC
CASSVDALTYEQYF
>.|TRBJ2-5|.|TRBV5-1
TGCGCCAGCAGCTTGGCAACAGGACCCCAAGAGACCCAGTACTTC
CASSLATGPQETQYF
>.|TRBJ1-1|.|TRBV7-3
TGTGCCAGCAGCTTGCTCGGGGTAACGGAGAACACTGAAGCTTTCTTT
CASSLLGVTENTEAFF